These 6 T cell receptor beta chains share one sample of origin, sequenced in a study of Ad26.COV2.S vaccination and SARS-CoV-2 variants. The protocol was immunoSEQ multiplex PCR, while the TCRdb copy is restricted to in-frame clones and leaves out a portion. The table lists a few hundred thousand clones, 88% of them singletons. Treatment here: approximately 18 received Ad26.COV2.S at low or high dose, single or two shots; five or six received placebo; per-sample allocation not given. Specimens were obtained on day 63 following the first vaccine or placebo injection. The sequencing used peripheral blood, collected in a trial of Ad26.COV2.S vaccine versus placebo. The source is a person between 18 and 59 years old who received the Ad26.COV2.S COVID-19 vaccine or a placebo.

The chain links TRBV30 to TRBJ1-2; D possibly corresponds to TRBD1 (6 bases). Trimming shortened V by 8 bases and J by 6 bases, and 19 bases separated the two germline ends. The germline V gene has CDR1 GTSNPN and CDR2 SVGIG (reference sequence). The CDR3 consists of 13 residues. The CDR3 here is CAEKMDRAHGYTF. DNA for the CDR3: TGTGCCGAGAAAATGGACAGAGCCCATGGCTACACCTTC.

The V and J genes are TRBV5-1 and TRBJ1-6; 8 bases are a match to TRBD1. Germline V gives CDR1 SGHRS, CDR2 YFSETQ. This CDR3 contains 14 residues. After removal of 3 bases from V and 11 bases from J, the junction contained 7 bases not matched to a gene. CDR3 DNA: TGCGCCAGCAGCTCCCAGGGGGCGCAGACACCCCTCCACTTT. This sequence encodes CASSSQGAQTPLHF.

This chain links TRBV10-3 with TRBJ2-4; TRBD2 aligns across 13 bases. CDR1 and CDR2 (germline): ENHRY, SYGVKD. V shed 8 bases, J shed 0 bases, and the junction held 4 bases outside the gene matches. This CDR3 region has 16 residues. The CDR3 sequence is CAIGTSGDLAKNIQYF. The CDR3 region has the DNA TGTGCCATCGGGACTAGCGGGGACCTAGCCAAAAACATTCAGTACTTC.

There are a few counts of this clone. The chain links TRBV11-2 to TRBJ2-1; D unresolved. The CDR3 has 16 amino acids. Trimming removed 1 base from V and 5 bases from J, with 15 bases in between. The germline CDR1 and CDR2 sequences are SGHAT and FQNNGV. The CDR3 sequence: CASSLVRPQNHNEQFF. The CDR3 coding sequence is TGTGCCAGCAGCTTAGTTAGGCCTCAGAACCACAATGAGCAGTTCTTC.

V gene TRBV11-1 combines with J gene TRBJ2-6; D gene uncertain. The V end was cut by 5 bases, the J end by 2 bases, with 7 bases between. This CDR3 has 14 residues. Per the germline V gene, CDR1 is SGHAT and CDR2 is FQDESV (reference sequence). CDR3 sequence: CASSHNPGANVLTF. The DNA for the CDR3 is TGTGCCAGCAGCCACAACCCTGGGGCCAACGTCCTGACTTTC.

The chain couples TRBV12-3 or TRBV12-4 to TRBJ1-1; D remains ambiguous. Trimming removed 1 base at V and 1 base at J, with 1 base between. The CDR3 runs 12 residues. The CDR3 DNA sequence: TGTGCCAGCAGTTTAGGGAACACTGAAGCTTTCTTT. It codes for CASSLGNTEAFF.